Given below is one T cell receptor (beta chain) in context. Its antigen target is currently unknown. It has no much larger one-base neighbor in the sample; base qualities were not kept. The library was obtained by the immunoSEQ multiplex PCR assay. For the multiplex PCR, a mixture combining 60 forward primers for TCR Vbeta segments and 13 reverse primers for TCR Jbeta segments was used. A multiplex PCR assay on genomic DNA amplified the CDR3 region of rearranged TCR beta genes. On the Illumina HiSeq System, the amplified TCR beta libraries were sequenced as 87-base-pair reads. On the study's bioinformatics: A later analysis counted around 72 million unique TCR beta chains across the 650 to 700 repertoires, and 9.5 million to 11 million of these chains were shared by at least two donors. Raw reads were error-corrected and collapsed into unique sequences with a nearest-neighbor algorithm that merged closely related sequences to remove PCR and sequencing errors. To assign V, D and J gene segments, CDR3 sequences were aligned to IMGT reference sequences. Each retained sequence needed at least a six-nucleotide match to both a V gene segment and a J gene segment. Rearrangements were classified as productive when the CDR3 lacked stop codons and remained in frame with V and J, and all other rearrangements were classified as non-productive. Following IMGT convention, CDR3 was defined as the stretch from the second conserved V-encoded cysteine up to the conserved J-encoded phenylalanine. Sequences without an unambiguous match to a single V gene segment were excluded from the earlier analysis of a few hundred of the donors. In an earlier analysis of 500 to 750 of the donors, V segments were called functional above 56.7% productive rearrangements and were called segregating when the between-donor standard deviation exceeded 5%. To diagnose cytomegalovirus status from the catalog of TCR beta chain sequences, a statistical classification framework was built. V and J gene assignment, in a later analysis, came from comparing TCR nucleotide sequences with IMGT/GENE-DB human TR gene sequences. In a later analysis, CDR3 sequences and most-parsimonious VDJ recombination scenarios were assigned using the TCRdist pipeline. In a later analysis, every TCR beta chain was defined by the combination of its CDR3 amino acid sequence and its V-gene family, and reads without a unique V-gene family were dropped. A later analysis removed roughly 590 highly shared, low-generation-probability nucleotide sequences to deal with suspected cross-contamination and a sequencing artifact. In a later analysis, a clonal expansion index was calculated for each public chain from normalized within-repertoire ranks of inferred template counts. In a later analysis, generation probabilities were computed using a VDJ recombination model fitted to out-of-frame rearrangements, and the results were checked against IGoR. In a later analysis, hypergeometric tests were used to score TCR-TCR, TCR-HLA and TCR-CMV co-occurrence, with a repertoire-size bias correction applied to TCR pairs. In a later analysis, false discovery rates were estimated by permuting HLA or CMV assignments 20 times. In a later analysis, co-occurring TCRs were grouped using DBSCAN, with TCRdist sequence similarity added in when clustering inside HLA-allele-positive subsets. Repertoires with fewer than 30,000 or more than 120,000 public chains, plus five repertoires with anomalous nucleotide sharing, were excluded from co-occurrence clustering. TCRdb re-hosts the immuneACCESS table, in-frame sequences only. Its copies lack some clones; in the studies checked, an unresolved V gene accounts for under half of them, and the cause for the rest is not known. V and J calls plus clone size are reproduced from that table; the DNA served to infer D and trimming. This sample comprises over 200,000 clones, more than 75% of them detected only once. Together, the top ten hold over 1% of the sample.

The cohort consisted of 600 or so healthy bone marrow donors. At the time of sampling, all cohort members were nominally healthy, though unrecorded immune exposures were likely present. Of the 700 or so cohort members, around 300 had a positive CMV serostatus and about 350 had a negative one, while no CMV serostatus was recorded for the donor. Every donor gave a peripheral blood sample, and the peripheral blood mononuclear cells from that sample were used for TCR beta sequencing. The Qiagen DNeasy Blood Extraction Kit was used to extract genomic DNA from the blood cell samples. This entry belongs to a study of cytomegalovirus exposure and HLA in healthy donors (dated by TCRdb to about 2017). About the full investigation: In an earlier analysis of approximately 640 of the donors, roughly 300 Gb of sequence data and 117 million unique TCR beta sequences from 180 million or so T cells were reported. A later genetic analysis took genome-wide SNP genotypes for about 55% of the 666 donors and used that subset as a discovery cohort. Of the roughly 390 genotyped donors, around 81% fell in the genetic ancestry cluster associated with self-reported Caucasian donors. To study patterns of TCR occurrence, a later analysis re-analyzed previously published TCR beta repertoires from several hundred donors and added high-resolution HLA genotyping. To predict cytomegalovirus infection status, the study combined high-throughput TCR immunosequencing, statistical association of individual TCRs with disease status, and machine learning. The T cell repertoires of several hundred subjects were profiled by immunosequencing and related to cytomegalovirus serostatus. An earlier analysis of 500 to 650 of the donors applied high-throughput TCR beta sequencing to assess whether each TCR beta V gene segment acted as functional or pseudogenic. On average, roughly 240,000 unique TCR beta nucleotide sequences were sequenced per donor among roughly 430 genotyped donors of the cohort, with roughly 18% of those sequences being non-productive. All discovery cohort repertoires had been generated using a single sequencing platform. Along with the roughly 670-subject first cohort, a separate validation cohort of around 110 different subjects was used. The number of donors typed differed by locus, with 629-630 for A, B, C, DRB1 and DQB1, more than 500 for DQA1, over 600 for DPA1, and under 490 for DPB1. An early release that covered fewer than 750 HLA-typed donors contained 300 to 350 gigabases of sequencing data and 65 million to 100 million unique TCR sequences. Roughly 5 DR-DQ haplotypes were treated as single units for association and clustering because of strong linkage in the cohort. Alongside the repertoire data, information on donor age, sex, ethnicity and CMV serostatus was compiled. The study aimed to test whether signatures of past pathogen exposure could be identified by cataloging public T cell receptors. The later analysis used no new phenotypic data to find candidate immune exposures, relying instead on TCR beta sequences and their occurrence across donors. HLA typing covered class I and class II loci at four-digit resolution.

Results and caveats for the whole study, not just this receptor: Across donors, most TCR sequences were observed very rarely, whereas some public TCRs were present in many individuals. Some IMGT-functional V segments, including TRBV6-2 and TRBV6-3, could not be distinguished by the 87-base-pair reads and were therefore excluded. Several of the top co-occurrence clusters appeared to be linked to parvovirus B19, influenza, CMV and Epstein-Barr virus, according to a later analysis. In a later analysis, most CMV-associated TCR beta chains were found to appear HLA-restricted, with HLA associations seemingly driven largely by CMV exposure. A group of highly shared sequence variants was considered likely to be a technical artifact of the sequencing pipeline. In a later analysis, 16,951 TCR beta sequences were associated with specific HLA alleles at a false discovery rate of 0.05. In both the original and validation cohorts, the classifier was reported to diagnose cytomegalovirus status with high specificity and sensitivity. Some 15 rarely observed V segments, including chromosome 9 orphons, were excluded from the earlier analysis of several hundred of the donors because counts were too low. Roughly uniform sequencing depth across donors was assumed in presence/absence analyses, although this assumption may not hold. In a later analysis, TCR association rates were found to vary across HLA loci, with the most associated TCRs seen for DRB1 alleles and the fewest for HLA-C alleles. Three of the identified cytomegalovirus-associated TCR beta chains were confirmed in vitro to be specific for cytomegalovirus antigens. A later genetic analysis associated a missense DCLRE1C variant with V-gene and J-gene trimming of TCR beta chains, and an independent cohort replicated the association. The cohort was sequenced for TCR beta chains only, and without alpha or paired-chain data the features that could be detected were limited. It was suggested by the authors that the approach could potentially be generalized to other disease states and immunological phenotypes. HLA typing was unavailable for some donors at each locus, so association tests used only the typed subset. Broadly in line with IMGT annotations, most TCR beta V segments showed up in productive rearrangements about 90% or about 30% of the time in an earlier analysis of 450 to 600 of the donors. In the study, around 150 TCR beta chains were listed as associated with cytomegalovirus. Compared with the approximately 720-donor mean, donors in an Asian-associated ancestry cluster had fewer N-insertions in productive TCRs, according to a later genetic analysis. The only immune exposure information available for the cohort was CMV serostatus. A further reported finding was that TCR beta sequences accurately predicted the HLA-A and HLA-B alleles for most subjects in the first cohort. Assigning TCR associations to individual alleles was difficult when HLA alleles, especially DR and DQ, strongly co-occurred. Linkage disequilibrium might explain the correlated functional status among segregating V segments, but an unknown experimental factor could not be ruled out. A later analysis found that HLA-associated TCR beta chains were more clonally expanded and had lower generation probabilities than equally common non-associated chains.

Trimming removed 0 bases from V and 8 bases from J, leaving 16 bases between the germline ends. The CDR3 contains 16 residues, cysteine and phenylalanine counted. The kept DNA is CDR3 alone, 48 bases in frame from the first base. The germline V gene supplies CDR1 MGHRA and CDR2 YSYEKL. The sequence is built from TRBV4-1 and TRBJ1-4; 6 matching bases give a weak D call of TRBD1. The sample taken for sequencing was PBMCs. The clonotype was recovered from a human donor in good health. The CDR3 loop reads CASSQERDMRGEKLFF. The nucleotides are TGCGCCAGCAGCCAAGAGAGGGACATGCGTGGAGAAAAACTGTTTTTT.